This T cell receptor (beta chain) was identified in a study of control samples from healthy donors and cancer patients (dated by TCRdb to 2019 to 2021). As to this clone: Its cognate antigen has yet to be identified. The sample holds no much larger clone one base away, and base qualities are not on file.

Preparation of the library involved the immunoSEQ multiplex PCR assay. In TCRdb, the immuneACCESS table is reduced to in-frame sequences with V and J assigned. These tables do not hold every clone; where another copy was compared, an unresolved V gene accounts for under half, and the others remain unexplained. Within this sample are about 120,000 clones, with about 86% of them counted one time only. The ten largest clones add up to roughly 12% of the sample. This receptor was identified in a man aged 30 to 39 in good health. Input material: blood.

The nucleotide sequence is given as TGTGCCAGCTCACCATCGAGCTCCTACAATGAGCAGTTCTTC. Its protein product is CASSPSSSYNEQFF. The chain was built from TRBV18 and TRBJ2-1, with no D gene named confidently. CDR1 and CDR2 (KGHSH, LQKENI) derive from the germline V gene. Reading from cysteine to phenylalanine, the CDR3 counts 14 amino acids. Of all the DNA, just the CDR3 is kept, 42 bases in frame from base 1. V gives up 2 bases and J gives up 0 bases, and the segment between their germline ends measures 5 bases. With the rest looked up from the reference TRBV18 and TRBJ2-1 genes rather than sequenced, the full variable domain is NAGVMQNPRHLVRRRGQEARLRCSPMKGHSHVYWYRQLPEEGLKFMVYLQKENIIDESGMPKERFSAEFPKEGPSILRIQQVVRGDSAAYFCASSPSSSYNEQFFGPGTRLTVL.